Shown below are 21 T cell receptor beta chains from a single sample sequenced in a study of T-cell memory formation after mild COVID-19. Each CDR3 protein is one row after TCRdb ran MiXCR on the 5' RACE reads. The sample lists 190,000 or so distinct CDR3 sequences; around 21% were seen once. The sequencing sample was made of PBMCs or a T cell subset sorted from them (not recorded which). The receptor source for this set is an adult woman who had mild COVID-19 (a few samples of this study predate the infection). Cell type and time point are not known.

This clonotype was counted between two and nine times. The chain employs TRBV29-1 and TRBJ2-1, with 8 bases matching TRBD2. CDR3 length: 14 amino acids. The germline CDR1 and CDR2 sequences are SQVTM and ANQGSEA. V lost 1 base to trimming and J lost 8 bases; unmatched junction nucleotides: 7. CDR3 region: CSVEGTSLADEQFF. The DNA of the CDR3 is TGCAGCGTTGAAGGGACTAGCCTAGCGGATGAGCAGTTCTTC.

This clonotype was detected only a few times. V is TRBV24-1 and J is TRBJ2-7; no clear D. CDR3 length: 13 amino acids. Germline assignment: CDR1 KGHDR and CDR2 SFDVKD. The V and J ends lost 4 bases and 4 bases respectively, with 10 bases between them. CDR3 in amino acids: CATSDRTGYEQYF. Written as DNA, the CDR3 is TGTGCCACCAGTGACCGGACCGGATACGAGCAGTACTTC.

This chain connects TRBV3-1 to TRBJ1-4; no firm D call. Trimming stripped 1 base from V and 5 bases from J, with 20 bases between. The germline V gene has CDR1 LGHDT and CDR2 YNNKEL (reference sequence). The CDR3 covers 18 residues. CDR3 sequence reads: CASSQANFRTDENEKLFF. Here the CDR3 DNA reads TGTGCCAGCAGCCAAGCGAACTTCCGGACGGACGAGAATGAAAAACTGTTTTTT.

This clonotype was seen a few times. V is TRBV14 and J is TRBJ1-4, with a weak D call TRBD1 (6 bases). The germline CDR1 and CDR2 sequences are SGHDN and FVKESK. The CDR3 spans 16 residues. Trimming took 3 bases from V and 3 from J, leaving 14 bases between them. Written as DNA, the CDR3 is TGTGCCAGCAGCCAGACGGACAGCAACTCTAATGAAAAACTGTTTTTT. Protein: CASSQTDSNSNEKLFF.

The chain carries TRBV7-6 and TRBJ2-5; D perhaps matches TRBD1 (5 bases). The CDR3 has 15 amino acids. V lost 1 base, J lost 5 bases, and 14 bases lay in between. Germline lookup yields CDR1 SGHVS and CDR2 FNYEAQ. The CDR3 coding sequence is TGTGCCAGCAGCTTAGAGGTTCAGGGTATGGAGACCCAGTACTTC. This sequence encodes CASSLEVQGMETQYF.

The chain couples TRBV12-3 or TRBV12-4 to TRBJ1-1, with D possibly matching TRBD1 (5 bases). CDR3 size: 14 residues. V lost 5 bases and J 4 bases, leaving 14 bases between the germline ends. The CDR3 DNA is TGTGCCAGCAGTGCCTGGGGGGGTTCCACTGAAGCTTTCTTT. Encoded protein: CASSAWGGSTEAFF.

This sequence joins TRBV12-3 or TRBV12-4 and TRBJ2-1; D call uncertain. The length of the CDR3 is 14 residues. Trimming took 5 bases from V and 4 from J, leaving 12 bases between them. CDR3 amino acids: CASSTPLRYNEQFF. The CDR3 DNA reads as TGTGCCAGCAGTACCCCCCTTCGGTACAATGAGCAGTTCTTC.

This chain links TRBV7-9 with TRBJ2-7, with D unclear. CDR1 is SEHNR and CDR2 is FQNEAQ in the germline V gene (reference sequence). V was pared by 5 bases and J by 7 bases, with 15 bases between. CDR3 length equals 13 residues. CDR3 residues: CASSPALRREQYF. As DNA, the CDR3 is TGTGCCAGCAGCCCAGCCCTTCGTCGGGAGCAGTACTTC.

This chain links TRBV24-1 with TRBJ2-7, with TRBD1 matching over 11 bases. The CDR3 runs to 14 residues. After removal of 9 bases from V and 3 bases from J, the junction contained 6 bases not matched to a gene. Germline CDR1 and CDR2: KGHDR and SFDVKD. This CDR3 is CATQDRGPFYEQYF. The CDR3 region has the DNA TGTGCCACCCAGGACAGGGGGCCTTTCTACGAGCAGTACTTC.

The J gene is TRBJ2-1, the V gene TRBV5-1; a possible D gene is TRBD1 (6 bases). The CDR3 sequence is 14 residues long. The V gene's germline CDR1 is SGHRS and CDR2 YFSETQ. V was trimmed by 4 bases and J by 5 bases, leaving 13 bases between them. The CDR3 sequence: CASSTGFEDNEQFF. The DNA for the CDR3 is TGCGCCAGCAGCACAGGGTTCGAAGACAATGAGCAGTTCTTC.

CDR3 sequence: CASSFRSEANYGYTF. DNA of the CDR3: TGTGCCAGCAGCTTCAGGTCTGAGGCTAACTATGGCTACACCTTC. J is TRBJ1-2 and V is TRBV11-3; the D is unclear. Germline CDR1 reads SGHNT; CDR2 reads YENEEA. The CDR3 is made up of 15 amino acids. Trimming cost V 3 bases and J 0 bases, with 11 bases left between them. The full variable domain, completed using reference TRBV11-3 and TRBJ1-2, is EAGVVQSPRYKIIEKKQPVAFWCNPISGHNTLYWYLQNLGQGPELLIRYENEEAVDDSQLPKDRFSAERLKGVDSTLKIQPAELGDSAVYLCASSFRSEANYGYTFGSGTRLTVV.

There are a few counts of this clonotype. The chain combines TRBV15 with TRBJ2-3, with D uncertain. Trimming took 3 bases from V and 4 from J, leaving 8 bases between them. CDR1 and CDR2 (germline): LNHNV, YYDKDF (reference sequence). CDR3 size: 13 residues. The CDR3, as DNA: TGTGCCACCAGCAGCGAGTGGGCAGATACGCAGTATTTT. Its protein is CATSSEWADTQYF.

The rearrangement links TRBV7-3 to TRBJ2-7; 8 bases match TRBD1. V was clipped by 3 bases and J by 3 bases; unmatched bases: 7. CDR3 length: 15 amino acids. Germline values: CDR1 SGHTA, CDR2 FQGTGA. DNA for the CDR3: TGTGCCAGCAGCTTGGACAGGGCTAATTTCTACGAGCAGTACTTC. Its translation is CASSLDRANFYEQYF.

The chain has TRBV15 and TRBJ2-2; D gene uncertain. The CDR3 is 12 amino acids. Germline-derived CDR1 and CDR2 are LNHNV and YYDKDF (reference sequence). V lost 5 bases and J 7 bases, leaving 8 bases between the germline ends. The CDR3 region is CATSPSRGELFF. In DNA form, the CDR3 reads TGTGCCACCAGCCCATCCCGCGGGGAGCTGTTTTTT.

There are a few counts of this clonotype. The V call is TRBV12-3 or TRBV12-4, the J call TRBJ2-1; TRBD2 might be the D (5 bases). Trimming stripped 5 bases from V and 8 bases from J, with 16 bases between. CDR3 length: 14 residues. CDR3 DNA sequence: TGTGCCAGCAGTACAATCGTGGGGAGCGATGAGCAGTTCTTC. It encodes CASSTIVGSDEQFF.

CDR3 in amino acids: CASSLVGLAGEETQYF. As DNA, the CDR3 is TGTGCCAGCAGCTTGGTTGGACTAGCGGGAGAGGAGACCCAGTACTTC. This rearrangement joins TRBV5-6 to TRBJ2-5; 13 nucleotides align to TRBD2. Trimming took 0 bases from V and 5 from J; bases not matched to a gene: 4. The CDR3 has 16 residues. Germline V gene data show CDR1 as SGHDT and CDR2 as YYEEEE.

This clonotype was detected a few times. This sequence joins TRBV5-1 and TRBJ2-3; no firm D call. The CDR3 sequence is 16 residues long. V shed 0 bases and J shed 2 bases, with 13 bases lying between them. Germline V gives CDR1 SGHRS, CDR2 YFSETQ. The DNA for the CDR3 is TGCGCCAGCAGCTTGGTTTGGGCCGGACCCACAGATACGCAGTATTTT. Its protein product is CASSLVWAGPTDTQYF.

The chain recombines TRBV9 with TRBJ1-3, with D tentatively TRBD1 (5 bases). Per germline, CDR1 SGDLS and CDR2 YYNGEE. This CDR3 contains 15 residues. Trimming cost V 4 bases and J 1 base, with 12 bases left between them. The CDR3 sequence is CASSTNEGSGNTIYF. The CDR3 DNA sequence: TGTGCCAGCAGCACCAACGAGGGGTCTGGAAACACCATATATTTT. Together with reference TRBV9 and TRBJ1-3, the CDR3 gives the full variable domain: DSGVTQTPKHLITATGQRVTLRCSPRSGDLSVYWYQQSLDQGLQFLIQYYNGEERAKGNILERFSAQQFPDLHSELNLSSLELGDSALYFCASSTNEGSGNTIYFGEGSWLTVV.

This clonotype has a count of ten or more. The V call is TRBV20-1, the J call TRBJ2-3; D not resolved. This CDR3 region has 15 residues. Trimming took off 3 bases at V and 3 bases at J, with 16 bases between the two ends. Germline V CDR1 and CDR2: DFQATT, SNEGSKA (reference sequence). DNA for the CDR3: TGCAGTGCTAGCCAAGAAGGGTTTGAGACAGATACGCAGTATTTT. As protein: CSASQEGFETDTQYF.

In nucleotides, the CDR3 is TGCAGTGCTAGAGATAGTCAAGGCGGATCCTACGAGCAGTACTTC. This encodes CSARDSQGGSYEQYF. The chain is built from TRBV20-1 and TRBJ2-7, with D unclear. The germline gives CDR1 DFQATT, CDR2 SNEGSKA (reference sequence). This CDR3 is built from 15 residues. V shed 0 bases and J shed 1 base, with 13 bases lying between them.

This chain connects TRBV9 to TRBJ1-1; TRBD1 aligns across 9 bases. Germline CDR1 SGDLS, CDR2 YYNGEE. J was trimmed by 0 bases and V by 3 bases; bases with no gene match: 9. This CDR3 region has 17 residues. CDR3 DNA: TGTGCCAGCAGCGGGGGGGCACACAGGGGGCTGAACACTGAAGCTTTCTTT. It translates to CASSGGAHRGLNTEAFF.